This T cell receptor beta chain originates from a study of T cell responses to AZD1222 COVID-19 vaccine. Libraries were prepared by immunoSEQ multiplex PCR; TCRdb keeps only in-frame clonotypes and omits some of them. Among about 98,000 clones listed, about 86% were seen once. Study-wide results and caveats: Sampling that yielded the repertoires occurred only after the peak T cell response.

Details on this clone: Its specificity is not known.

CDR3 length: 14 residues. Germline V gene lookup returns CDR1 SGHNT and CDR2 YYREEE (reference sequence). V lost 4 bases to trimming and J lost 7 bases, with 12 bases between them. The chain is built from TRBV5-4 and TRBJ1-6; no clear D. The sequenced sample was peripheral blood, obtained on day 0 of MenACWY control vaccination. The receptor was derived from an adult in good health. This CDR3 reads CASSEGFPNSPLHF. The DNA for the CDR3 is TGTGCCAGCAGCGAAGGGTTCCCCAATTCACCCCTCCACTTT.